The source of this TCR beta chain is a study of prognosis after radiotherapy for stage I lung cancer. Whole-study context: Radiotherapy took the form of SBRT (3 to 5 fractions) with a biologically effective dose of at least 100 Gy.

A volume of around 6 milliliters of peripheral blood was collected by draw at each of two time points. CDR3 of TCR beta was amplified from genomic DNA via a two-round multiplex PCR. Primers targeting each individual TRBV and TRBJ gene were applied in first-round PCR. Universal primers drove the second round of PCR amplification. Via MiXCR, TCRdb re-called the multiplex PCR reads, giving one row per CDR3 protein. Of about 59,000 distinct CDR3 sequences detected, roughly 29% appear once; the ten largest clones hold about 7.5%. Findings and caveats of the study: It was in patients who developed distant metastases that Shannon entropy after stereotactic body radiation therapy was lower.

This clonotype was detected ten times or more. Its matching antigen is unknown. The CDR3 is made up of 15 amino acids. Germline loops: CDR1 LNHDA, CDR2 SQIVND (reference sequence). The V and J ends lost 10 bases and 0 bases respectively, with 16 bases between them. The TCR was taken from a donor aged 50 or older with non-small cell lung cancer. This specimen consisted of PBMCs, obtained before or after stereotactic body radiation therapy (not recorded which). J is TRBJ1-3 and V is TRBV19, with a possible D match to TRBD1 (6 bases). The CDR3 coding sequence is TGTGCCACCAGGGGTCGGTCCCACTCTGGAAACACCATATATTTT. It specifies CATRGRSHSGNTIYF. Filled out from reference TRBV19 and TRBJ1-3, the complete variable domain reads DGGITQSPKYLFRKEGQNVTLSCEQNLNHDAMYWYRQDPGQGLRLIYYSQIVNDFQKGDIAEGYSVSREKKESFPLTVTSAQKNPTAFYLCATRGRSHSGNTIYFGEGSWLTVV.